These 9 T cell receptor beta chains share one sample of origin, sequenced in a study of blood T cells in healthy people across ages. The second PCR ran roughly 7 to 12 cycles with a sample-barcoded 5' primer and J-beta primers. TCRdb re-called the 5' RACE reads through MiXCR, storing one row per CDR3 protein. The sample shows fewer than 900,000 distinct CDR3 sequences, around half of them seen only once. The specimen was blood. The receptors originated from a woman aged 55 to 70 in good health.

This clonotype was seen more than once but under ten times. The chain combines TRBV29-1 with TRBJ2-5; 8 bases are a match to TRBD1. The germline gives CDR1 SQVTM, CDR2 ANQGSEA. V lost 3 bases, J lost 5 bases, and 5 bases stayed unmatched. This CDR3 is 13 amino acids long. The CDR3 protein is CSVEAGGVETQYF. The CDR3 DNA sequence: TGCAGCGTTGAGGCAGGGGGCGTTGAGACCCAGTACTTC.

This clonotype was seen more than once but under ten times. This chain links TRBV12-3 or TRBV12-4 with TRBJ1-2; 7 bases line up with TRBD1. The V gene end was trimmed by 6 bases and the J gene end by 5 bases; junction bases not matched to a gene: 3. The CDR3 sequence is 12 residues long. This CDR3 is CASRRDSYGYTF. CDR3 coding DNA: TGTGCCAGCAGACGGGACAGTTATGGCTACACCTTC.

The gene calls are TRBV20-1 and TRBJ2-7; 8 bases fit TRBD1. Unmatched junction bases numbered 12, after V lost 6 bases and J lost 2 bases. CDR1 and CDR2 (germline): DFQATT, SNEGSKA (reference sequence). This CDR3 is built from 15 residues. In DNA, the CDR3 is TGCAGTGCCCCCCCCGCAGGGGGCAGGACCTACGAGCAGTACTTC. It translates to CSAPPAGGRTYEQYF.

This clonotype was recorded only once. This chain joins TRBV6-1 and TRBJ2-1; D is unresolved. CDR3 length equals 14 residues. Germline V gives CDR1 MNHNS, CDR2 SASEGT. Trimming removed 0 bases from V and 8 bases from J, with 11 bases in between. CDR3 protein: CASSEALVLDEQFF. The CDR3 nucleotides read TGTGCCAGCAGTGAAGCGCTCGTCTTAGATGAGCAGTTCTTC.

J is TRBJ2-1 and V is TRBV2; D ambiguous. Germline values: CDR1 SNHLY, CDR2 FYNNEI. CDR3 length: 11 amino acids. Trimming cost V 7 bases and J 10 bases, with 11 bases left between them. In DNA form, the CDR3 reads TGTGCCAGCACCGCCCAAGCAGAGCAGTTCTTC. Protein product: CASTAQAEQFF. The complete variable domain, with remaining parts taken from reference TRBV2 and TRBJ2-1, reads EPEVTQTPSHQVTQMGQEVILRCVPISNHLYFYWYRQILGQKVEFLVSFYNNEISEKSEIFDDQFSVERPDGSNFTLKIRSTKLEDSAMYFCASTAQAEQFFGPGTRLTVL.

In the case of this clonotype: Its ends do not fully match the called genes, so a read error is possible. The chain combines TRBV28 with TRBJ2-1; D possibly corresponds to TRBD1 (6 bases). CDR1 is MDHEN, CDR2 SYDVKM, per germline. This CDR3 region has 13 residues. The CDR3 bases are TGTGCCAGCATTTTTCAGGGGAACAATGAGCGGTTCTTC. It is translated as CASIFQGNNERFF.

Concerning this clonotype: An end of the junction differs from the germline gene, which may be a read error. This chain connects TRBV4-3 to TRBJ2-6, with 11 nucleotides matching TRBD1. The CDR3 runs 17 residues. The germline CDR1 and CDR2 sequences are LGHNA and YSLEER. For the CDR3, the DNA is TGCGCCAGCAGCCTCGGGACAGGGGGTTCTGGGGCCAACGTCCAGACTTTC. It is translated as CASSLGTGGSGANVQTF.

This chain connects TRBV19 to TRBJ2-6, with D maybe TRBD1 (6 bases). This CDR3 is built from 18 residues. The germline V gene encodes CDR1 LNHDA and CDR2 SQIVND (reference sequence). V was shortened by 2 bases and J by 0 bases, with 14 bases between the two germline ends. CDR3 protein: CASSITPTGFSGANVLTF. The CDR3 region has the DNA TGTGCCAGTAGTATAACCCCGACAGGCTTCTCTGGGGCCAACGTCCTGACTTTC.

This clonotype was detected only a few times. The chain is built from TRBV7-9 and TRBJ2-1, with D hard to call. Germline V gene lookup returns CDR1 SEHNR and CDR2 FQNEAQ (reference sequence). Trimming cost V 3 bases and J 8 bases, with 8 bases left between them. The CDR3 contains 12 residues. The CDR3 sequence is CASSFPTHEQFF. CDR3 sequence (DNA): TGTGCCAGCAGCTTCCCAACTCATGAGCAGTTCTTC.